This record looks at one T cell receptor (beta chain) sequence and its context. Its antigen target is currently unknown. Per-nucleotide qualities are absent, and no much larger clonotype sits a single base away. The source of the sample is a study of blood T cell repertoires in COVID-19 (dated by TCRdb to about 2020). In the study overall: Samples covering the acute and convalescent phases of COVID-19 were provided by collaborators in the United States, Italy and Spain. Where HLA class I and class II types were available, the types were taken from metadata supplied by the sample provider, not from assay-based typing. The dataset comprised deeply sampled blood TCRbeta repertoires from subjects exposed to, actively infected with, or recovered from COVID-19. The samples were drawn from the first 160 participants of the ongoing ImmuneRACE study and from over 950 subjects provided by 6 global collaborators. The prospective study material was composed of cDNA or gDNA derived from T cells, B-cell-depleted T cells, or PBMCs. Nearly every sample came with metadata listing a de-identified subject ID, COVID-19 status, age in years and sex. A freely available public database, intended as a resource for researchers studying the immune response to SARS-CoV-2, is where the repertoires were released. What the study reported, not specific to this receptor: The quantity of clinical and demographic metadata differed by source and by participant and was supplied without curation.

TCRbeta CDR3 regions were amplified from genomic DNA by means of the immunoSEQ Assay, a bias-controlled multiplex PCR. Processing in the source paper ran as follows. The number of nucleated cells in each sample was estimated by amplification of reference gene primers within the assay. To quantify the absolute abundance of each unique TCRbeta CDR3 rearrangement, sequence reads were collapsed and filtered. Productive Simpson clonality was computed per sample as the square root of Simpson's diversity index over productive rearrangements. Held by TCRdb, this immuneACCESS table contains in-frame sequences only and omits some clones. Under half of the omission traces to an unresolved V gene where checked; the cause of the rest is unknown. From that table come the V and J calls and clone size; the DNA was used to work out D and trimming. Recorded for this sample are roughly 380,000 clones; about 89% of them occurred a single time. The ten largest account for roughly 1.5% of the sample.

The germline V gene (reference sequence) specifies SGHNT as CDR1 and YYREEE as CDR2. From the cysteine up to the phenylalanine, the CDR3 has a length of 13 residues. Just CDR3 DNA is preserved here, 39 bases in frame from base 1. The junction carries 10 bases between V and J, which are trimmed by 4 bases and 3 bases respectively. At one collaborating source in Seattle, patients were enrolled during active infection and were followed longitudinally through the course of disease. Whole blood was collected in K2EDTA tubes by collaborating institutions according to the institutions' own protocols. Collaborator samples were shipped for TCRbeta analysis as frozen whole blood, isolated PBMCs, or DNA extracted from either sample type.

Recombination joined TRBV5-4 with TRBJ1-1, with the D segment identity uncertain. This TCR came from a woman in her 40s with COVID-19, enrolled during active disease. Material for sequencing was peripheral blood. At the DNA level, the sequence is TGTGCCAGCAGCCGCTTCGGGTACACTGAAGCTTTCTTT. This codes for CASSRFGYTEAFF.